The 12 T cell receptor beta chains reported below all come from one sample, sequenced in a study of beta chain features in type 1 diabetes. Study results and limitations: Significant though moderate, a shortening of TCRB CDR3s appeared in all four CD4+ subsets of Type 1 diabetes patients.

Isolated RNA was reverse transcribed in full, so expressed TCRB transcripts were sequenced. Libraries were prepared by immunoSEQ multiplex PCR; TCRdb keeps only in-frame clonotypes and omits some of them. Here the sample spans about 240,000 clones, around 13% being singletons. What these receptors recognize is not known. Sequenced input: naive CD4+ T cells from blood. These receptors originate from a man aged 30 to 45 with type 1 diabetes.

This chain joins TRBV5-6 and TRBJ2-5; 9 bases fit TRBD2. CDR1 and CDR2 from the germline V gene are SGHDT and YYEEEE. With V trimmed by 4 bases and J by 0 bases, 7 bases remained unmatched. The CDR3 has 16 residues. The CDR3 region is CASSQTSGTYQETQYF. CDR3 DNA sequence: TGTGCCAGCAGCCAGACTAGCGGAACGTACCAAGAGACCCAGTACTTC.

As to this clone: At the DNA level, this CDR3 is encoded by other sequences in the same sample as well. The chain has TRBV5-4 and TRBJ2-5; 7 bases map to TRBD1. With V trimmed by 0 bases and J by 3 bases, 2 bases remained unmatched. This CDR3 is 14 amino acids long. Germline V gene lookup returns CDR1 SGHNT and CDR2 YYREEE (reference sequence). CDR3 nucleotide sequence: TGTGCCAGCAGCTTGGCCGGGACAGAAGAGACCCAGTACTTC. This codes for CASSLAGTEETQYF.

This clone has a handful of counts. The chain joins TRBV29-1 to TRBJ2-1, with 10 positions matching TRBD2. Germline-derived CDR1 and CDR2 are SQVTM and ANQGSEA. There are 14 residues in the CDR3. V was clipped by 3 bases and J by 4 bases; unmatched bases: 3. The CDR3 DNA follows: TGCAGCGTTGACCCGGGACTAGCGTACAATGAGCAGTTCTTC. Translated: CSVDPGLAYNEQFF.

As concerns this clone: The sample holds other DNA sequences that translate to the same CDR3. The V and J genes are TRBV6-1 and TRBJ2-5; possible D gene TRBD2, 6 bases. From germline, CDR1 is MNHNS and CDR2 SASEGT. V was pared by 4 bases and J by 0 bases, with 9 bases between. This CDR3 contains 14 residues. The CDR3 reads CASSGGGNQETQYF. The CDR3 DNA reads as TGTGCCAGCAGTGGGGGAGGCAACCAAGAGACCCAGTACTTC.

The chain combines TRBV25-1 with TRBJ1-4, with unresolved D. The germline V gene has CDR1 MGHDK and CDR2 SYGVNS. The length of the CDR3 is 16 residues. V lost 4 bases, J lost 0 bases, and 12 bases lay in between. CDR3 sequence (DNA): TGTGCCAGCAGTGCCGGTCTTGTTGCAACTAATGAAAAACTGTTTTTT. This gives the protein CASSAGLVATNEKLFF.

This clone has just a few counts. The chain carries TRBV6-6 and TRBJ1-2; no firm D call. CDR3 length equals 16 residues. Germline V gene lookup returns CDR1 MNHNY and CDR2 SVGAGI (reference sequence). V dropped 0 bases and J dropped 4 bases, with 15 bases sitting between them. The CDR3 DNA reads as TGTGCCAGCAGTTACTCGAGAGGCGCAGATCTCTATGGCTACACCTTC. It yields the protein CASSYSRGADLYGYTF.

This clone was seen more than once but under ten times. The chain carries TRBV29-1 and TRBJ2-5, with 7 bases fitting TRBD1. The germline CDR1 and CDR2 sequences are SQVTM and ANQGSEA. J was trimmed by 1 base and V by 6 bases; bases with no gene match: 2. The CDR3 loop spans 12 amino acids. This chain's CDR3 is CSVRDSQETQYF. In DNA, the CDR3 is TGCAGCGTCCGGGACAGCCAAGAGACCCAGTACTTC.

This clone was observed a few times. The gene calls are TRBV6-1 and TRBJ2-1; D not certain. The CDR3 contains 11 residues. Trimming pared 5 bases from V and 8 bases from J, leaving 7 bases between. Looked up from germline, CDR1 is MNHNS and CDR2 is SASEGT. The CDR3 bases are TGTGCCAGCAGTTACCGAGATGAGCAGTTCTTC. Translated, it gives CASSYRDEQFF.

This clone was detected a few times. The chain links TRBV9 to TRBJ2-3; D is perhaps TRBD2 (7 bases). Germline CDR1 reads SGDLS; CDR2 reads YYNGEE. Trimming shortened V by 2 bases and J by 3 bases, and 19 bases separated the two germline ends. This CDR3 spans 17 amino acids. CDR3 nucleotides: TGTGCCAGCAGCGTCCGCGACGGGGGGCTGGGAACAGATACGCAGTATTTT. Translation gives CASSVRDGGLGTDTQYF.

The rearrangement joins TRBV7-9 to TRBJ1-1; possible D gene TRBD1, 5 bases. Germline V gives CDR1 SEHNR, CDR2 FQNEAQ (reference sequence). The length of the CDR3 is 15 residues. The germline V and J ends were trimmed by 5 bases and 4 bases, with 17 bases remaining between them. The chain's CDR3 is CASSPAGREGTEAFF. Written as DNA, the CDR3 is TGTGCCAGCAGCCCAGCAGGCAGGGAGGGCACTGAAGCTTTCTTT.

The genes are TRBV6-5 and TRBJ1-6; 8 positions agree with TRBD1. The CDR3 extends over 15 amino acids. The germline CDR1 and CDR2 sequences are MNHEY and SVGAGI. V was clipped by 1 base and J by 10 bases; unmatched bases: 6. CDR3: CASSYWTGNGSPLHF. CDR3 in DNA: TGTGCCAGCAGTTACTGGACAGGGAATGGATCACCCCTCCACTTT.

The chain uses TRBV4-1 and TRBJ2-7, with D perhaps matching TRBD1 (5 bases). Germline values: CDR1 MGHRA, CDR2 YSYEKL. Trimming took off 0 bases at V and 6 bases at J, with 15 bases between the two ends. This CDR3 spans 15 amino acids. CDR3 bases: TGCGCCAGCAGCCAAGATCTTAGAAGGGGCTCCGAGCAGTACTTC. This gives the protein CASSQDLRRGSEQYF.